This T cell receptor (beta chain) was identified in a study of CD8+CD57+ T cells in acquired aplastic anemia. Study overall: There were about 10.8 million reads, on average, for CD4+ cells from healthy donors. Study-level findings and limits: Patients shared 25 to 35 CD8+ CDR3 sequences with controls.

This CDR3 has 13 amino acids. With 0 bases removed from V and 5 bases from J, the gap between germline ends came to 9 bases. Per germline, CDR1 SGHRS and CDR2 YFSETQ. TCR beta VDJ combinations and CDR3 sequences were profiled from genomic DNA. TCRdb used MiXCR to reprocess the reads, holding one entry per CDR3 protein. The repertoire has 68,000 or so distinct CDR3 sequences, under 65% of them found once; the top ten carry roughly 8.7%. This clonotype was picked up many times. As yet, its antigen is unknown. The TCR was taken from a human donor in good health, serving as a control. Sequenced: sorted CD4+, CD8+, or CD8+CD57+ T cells (not recorded which) from PBMCs. The rearrangement links TRBV5-1 to TRBJ2-7, with unresolved D. The CDR3 sequence is CASSLVNFHEQYF. The DNA for the CDR3 is TGCGCCAGCAGCTTGGTCAATTTCCACGAGCAGTACTTC.